Shown below are 13 T cell receptor beta chains from a single sample sequenced in a study of tumor-infiltrating lymphocytes in primary liver carcinoma. The source material, about 18-33 mg of unsorted bulk tissue, was used to co-extract RNA and DNA. Constant-region priming of about 500 ng total RNA yielded TCR beta cDNA. A slightly modified ARM-PCR protocol with three nested multiplex PCR rounds produced these TCR beta libraries. Amplification in the first two PCR rounds was performed using TRBV1-TRBV30 forward primers and a C-beta reverse primer for roughly 9 cycles each. Each CDR3 protein is one row after TCRdb ran MiXCR on the multiplex PCR reads. In the table there are 110,000 or so distinct CDR3 sequences, roughly 85% of which are singletons. Sequencing was performed on liver tumor tissue from sampling region 3. Subset reported: tumor region T3, left-lateral pole. The receptors come from a man aged 35-49 years with primary liver carcinoma and hepatitis B virus infection.

Details on this clonotype: An end of the junction does not agree with germline; a read error may underlie this. V is TRBV11-1 and J is TRBJ1-6; no reliable D call. Germline V CDR1 and CDR2: SGHAT, FQDESV (reference sequence). The CDR3 runs 13 residues. CDR3 nucleotides: TGTGCCAGCAGCCGGATATTGGTTTCACCCCTCCGCTTT. Translation gives CASSRILVSPLRF. The whole variable domain, remainder taken from reference TRBV11-1 and TRBJ1-6, is EAEVAQSPRYKITEKSQAVAFWCDPISGHATLYWYRQILGQGPELLVQFQDESVVDDSQLPKDRFSAERLKGVDSTLKIQPAELGDSAMYLCASSRILVSPLRFGNGTRLTVT.

V is TRBV6-1 and J is TRBJ1-6; TRBD1 aligns across 9 bases. The V segment lost 9 bases and the J segment 9 bases; nucleotides outside the gene matches: 12. The CDR3 covers 15 residues. Germline lookup yields CDR1 MNHNS and CDR2 SASEGT. CDR3 in amino acids: CARITRQGVCSPLHF. CDR3 sequence (DNA): TGTGCCAGGATCACGAGACAGGGGGTTTGTTCACCCCTCCACTTT.

Comments on this clonotype: The CDR3 does not end in the conserved phenylalanine or tryptophan, so this is likely a read error. No DNA is shown, since the ends of the CDR3 on it are uncertain; the CDR3 is the one TCRdb lists. The chain couples TRBV14 to TRBJ2-1; the table's D call, TRBD2, has no DNA check behind it. Germline-derived CDR1 and CDR2 are SGHDN and FVKESK. The CDR3 length equals 16 residues, ends included. CDR3 in amino acids: CTSSAVAGWVNNEQLL.

J is TRBJ1-1 and V is TRBV6-2 or TRBV6-3; D remains unclear. The length of the CDR3 is 16 residues. V was shortened by 7 bases and J by 12 bases, with 30 bases between the two germline ends. CDR1 and CDR2 (germline): MNHEY, SVGEGT. CDR3 in DNA: TGTGCCAGCACTATAATCTGGACGAGGGTAGTCACTGGAACTTTCTTT. Translated: CASTIIWTRVVTGTFF.

Details on this clonotype: No conserved phenylalanine or tryptophan is present at the end of the CDR3, so a read error is the likely explanation. J is TRBJ2-1 and V is TRBV4-1, with TRBD2 matching over 7 bases. The CDR3 is 15 residues long. J gave up 3 bases and V 6 bases, and 8 bases lay outside the gene matches. Germline V lookup: CDR1 MGHRA, CDR2 YSYEKL. CDR3 sequence reads: CASSPSSGIYNEQFL. The DNA for the CDR3 is TGCGCCAGCAGTCCATCGAGCGGGATCTACAATGAGCAGTTCTTA.

This CDR3 reads CAISKRGVTQPQHF. CDR3 DNA: TGTGCCATCAGTAAGCGGGGAGTGACTCAGCCCCAGCATTTT. This chain links TRBV10-3 with TRBJ1-5; D call uncertain. Germline V CDR1 and CDR2: ENHRY, SYGVKD. This CDR3 spans 14 amino acids. V was trimmed by 5 bases and J by 6 bases, leaving 14 bases between them.

Concerning this clonotype: The junction shows a germline mismatch at one end, possibly a read error. The rearrangement joins TRBV6-6 to TRBJ1-5; no clear D gene. CDR1 and CDR2 (germline): MNHNY, SVGAGI (reference sequence). This CDR3 is built from 18 residues. The CDR3 protein is CASNYSDSAQDSNQHQHF. In nucleotides, the CDR3 is TGTGCCAGCAATTACTCTGACTCTGCCCAGGACTCCAATCAGCACCAGCATTTT.

The gene calls are TRBV7-8 and TRBJ2-3; the D gene is possibly TRBD1 (6 bases). V shed 11 bases and J shed 3 bases, with 18 bases lying between them. This CDR3 has 14 residues. Germline CDR1 and CDR2: SGHVS and FQNEAQ. The CDR3 DNA reads TGTGCCTGCGGCTCAGGGGCAGGGACAGATACGCAGTATTTT. Translated: CACGSGAGTDTQYF.

Notes on this clonotype: Possible read error: a much larger clone is one base away. The V and J genes are TRBV7-9 and TRBJ2-3; either TRBD1 or TRBD2 may fit D (7 bases each). Trimming removed 5 bases at V and 8 bases at J, with 26 bases between. The CDR3 extends over 17 amino acids. Germline V lookup: CDR1 SEHNR, CDR2 FQNEAQ (reference sequence). CDR3 coding DNA: TGTGCCAGCAGCATAGGGGGCAGCGGGGCCAGCAGGAGTACGCAGTATTTT. Amino acids: CASSIGGSGASRSTQYF. The complete variable domain, with remaining parts taken from reference TRBV7-9 and TRBJ2-3, reads DTGVSQNPRHKITKRGQNVTFRCDPISEHNRLYWYRQTLGQGPEFLTYFQNEAQLEKSRLLSDRFSAERPKGSFSTLEIQRTEQGDSAMYLCASSIGGSGASRSTQYFGPGTRLTVL.

Worth noting for this clonotype: The conserved final phenylalanine or tryptophan is absent from the CDR3, which likely points to a read error. The chain employs TRBV12-3 or TRBV12-4 and TRBJ2-1, with a tentative D call TRBD2 (6 bases). CDR3 length equals 16 residues. CDR3 sequence reads: CVSARRGGDLLNEQFL. CDR3 nucleotides: TGTGTCAGCGCCCGAAGGGGCGGGGATTTACTTAATGAGCAGTTCTTA.

Turning to this clonotype: Just one base apart from a much larger clone, this may be a read error. The conserved closing phenylalanine or tryptophan is absent in this CDR3, likely reflecting a read error. This rearrangement joins TRBV28 to TRBJ2-3; TRBD1 agrees at 9 bases. CDR3 length: 15 residues. Germline CDR1 and CDR2: MDHEN and SYDVKM. The V segment lost 3 bases and the J segment 5 bases; nucleotides outside the gene matches: 6. In DNA form, the CDR3 reads TGTGCCAGCAGTTTTCAACAGGGGGCGGGAGATACGCAGTATTAT. It translates to CASSFQQGAGDTQYY.

Note on this clonotype: Likely a read error: the CDR3 ends without its conserved phenylalanine or tryptophan. Because the CDR3's place on the DNA is in doubt, the DNA is left out and the CDR3 is given as listed by TCRdb. The V and J genes are TRBV11-1 and TRBJ1-6; TRBD1 is the table's D call and was not checked against the DNA. Germline V gene sequence: CDR1 SGHAT, CDR2 FQDESV (reference sequence). The CDR3 length equals 13 residues, ends included. CDR3 sequence reads: CASSRTLVSPVHI.

On this clonotype itself: One end of the junction varies from germline; a read error may be responsible. The rearrangement uses TRBV12-3 or TRBV12-4 and TRBJ2-2; TRBD2 matches at 13 bases. CDR3 length: 16 amino acids. The CDR3 here is CASSPRTSGSRGELLF. CDR3 DNA: TGTGCCAGTAGCCCCAGGACTAGCGGGAGTAGAGGGGAGCTGCTTTTT.